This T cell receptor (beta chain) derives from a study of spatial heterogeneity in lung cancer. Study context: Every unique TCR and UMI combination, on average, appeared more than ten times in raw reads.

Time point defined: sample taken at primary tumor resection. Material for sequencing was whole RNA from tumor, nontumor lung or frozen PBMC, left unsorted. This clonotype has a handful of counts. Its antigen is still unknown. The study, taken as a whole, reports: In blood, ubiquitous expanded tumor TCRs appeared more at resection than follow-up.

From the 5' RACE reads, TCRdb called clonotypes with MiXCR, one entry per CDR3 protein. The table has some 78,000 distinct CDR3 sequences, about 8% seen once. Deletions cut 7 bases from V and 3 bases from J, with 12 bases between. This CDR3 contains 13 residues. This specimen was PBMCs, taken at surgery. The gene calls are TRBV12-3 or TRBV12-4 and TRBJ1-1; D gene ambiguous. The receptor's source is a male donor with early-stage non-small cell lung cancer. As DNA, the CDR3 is TGTGCCAGCACGGGCACCCGTCACACTGAAGCTTTCTTT. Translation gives CASTGTRHTEAFF.